The entry below describes one T cell receptor beta chain. This sample is drawn from a study of blood T cell repertoires in COVID-19. Participants had their cohort set by participant-reported clinical history. In the study's own analysis: It was from reference gene primer amplification that nucleated cell counts were estimated. Using immunoSEQ multiplex PCR, the repertoire was profiled, and TCRdb retains in-frame clones only, with some absent. D and trimming were read from the DNA, whereas the V and J calls and clone size are those reported in that table. The sample holds roughly 520,000 clones, 88% seen once. CDR1 is SEHNR, CDR2 FQNEAQ, per germline (reference sequence). Unmatched junction bases numbered 8, after V lost 5 bases and J lost 5 bases. This CDR3 is 14 amino acids long.

The TCR was taken from a woman in her thirties or forties who had recovered from COVID-19. This chain uses TRBV7-9 with TRBJ2-5; 7 bases match TRBD2. Material: PBMCs or T cells enriched from blood (not recorded which). The CDR3 coding sequence is TGTGCCAGCAGCCCAGATGGGGGAGGGGAGACCCAGTACTTC. It translates to CASSPDGGGETQYF.